This TCR beta chain was retrieved from a study of T cells after yellow fever vaccination (dated by TCRdb to about 2019). The study in broad terms: The SMART-Seq v4 Ultra Low Input RNA kit was used to prepare libraries from fractions with low cell numbers. To follow T-cell clones before and after primary and booster YFV17D yellow fever vaccination, bulk TCR alpha and beta repertoires were sequenced over time. Two healthy male donors made up the cohort, one aged 18 to 30 years and the other aged 30 to 39 years. Blood was collected at multiple timepoints before and after primary and secondary immunization, and bulk PBMC replicates and cell subsets were isolated.

About this clonotype: There is no known antigen for this receptor. No base-level quality is on record; no much larger clone is a single base apart.

Study-wide findings and limitations: The study included only a couple of donors, which limits how far the findings can be generalized. A small fraction of clonotypes showed up in both the CD4 and CD8 compartments, probably as a result of convergent recombination. Compared with the primary T-cell response, the secondary T-cell response was faster but weaker, reaching its peak on day 5 rather than on day 15. Most clones expanded after primary vaccination (about 95% of CD4 and about 85% of CD8) were re-detected after the booster, suggesting that broad memory maintenance occurred. Computational filtering was needed because FACS-sorted repertoires could contain abundant contaminating clonotypes from the bulk population.

TCR cDNA was made using 5'RACE template switching, a step that added a universal primer site and unique molecular identifiers. Priming of cDNA synthesis was performed from both the TCR alpha and TCR beta constant segments. Libraries were amplified in two PCR steps, with sample barcodes and sequencing adapters added in the second step. Libraries were sequenced on Illumina HiSeq 2500 (2x100 bp) or NovaSeq (2x150 bp). In the paper's pipeline: Demultiplexing of reads and collapsing into UMI consensus sequences were performed with MIGEC, and V(D)J alignment was carried out with MiXCR. Vaccine-responding clonotypes were identified with edgeR using replicate PBMC samples, with FDR below 0.01 and a log2 fold change above 5 up to day 15 being required. CD4 or CD8 identity was assigned to each bulk clonotype according to whether the clonotype was present at higher abundance in the sequenced CD4 repertoire or the sequenced CD8 repertoire. TCRdb applied fastp at Q25 and MiXCR to the public reads, then kept only in-frame beta chains. Every distinct CDR3 protein forms one entry, paired with its most common genes and DNA. None of the V and J calls come from the authors' own analysis; TCRdb made them. The sample table records 250,000 to 350,000 distinct CDR3 sequences; around 6.8% of these occur just once. The ten largest clones represent 18% of the sample.

The CDR3 sequence holds 15 residues, the cysteine and phenylalanine included. Only the CDR3 portion is preserved as DNA: 45 bases, with reading frame beginning at the first base. Trimming removed 6 bases from V and 5 bases from J, leaving 17 bases between the germline ends. CDR1 DFQATT and CDR2 SNEGSKA are derived from the germline V gene (reference sequence). The sample's treatment or condition label, decoded: live attenuated yellow fever vaccine strain. At each blood-draw timepoint, two biological replicates of bulk PBMCs were obtained. PBMCs were isolated from peripheral blood using a standard Ficoll-Paque protocol. TriZol was used to extract RNA from bulk PBMCs, CD4 and CD8 fractions, and dextramer-positive and dextramer-negative fractions.

Recombination connected TRBV20-1 to TRBJ1-6; no D gene is confidently identified. Sequencing used PBMCs, obtained 45 days after the first yellow fever vaccination. This receptor was taken from a young man who received the YFV17D yellow fever vaccine. The CDR3 corresponds to CSAPSRDSDNSPLHF. The sequenced DNA: TGCAGTGCCCCGAGCCGCGATTCTGATAATTCACCCCTCCACTTT.